Below are 3 T cell receptor beta chains sequenced from a single sample in a study of CD8+CD57+ T cells in acquired aplastic anemia. Flow cytometry had shown expanded CD8+CD57+ cells in the patients chosen for sequencing. The TCR beta profiling, which covered VDJ combination and CDR3 sequence, was carried out using genomic DNA as the template. MiXCR, run by TCRdb on the reads, gives a single entry per CDR3 protein. The data contain 120,000 or so distinct CDR3 sequences, almost 40% of them singletons. The sample comprised sorted CD4+, CD8+, or CD8+CD57+ T cells (not recorded which) from PBMCs. The source of these receptors is a human donor with aplastic anemia.

This clonotype was detected only a few times. An end of the junction does not agree with germline; a read error may underlie this. The CDR3 sequence: CAGSYDRLSNQPQHF. CDR3 coding DNA: TGTGCCGGCAGTTACGACAGATTAAGCAATCAGCCCCAGCATTTT. The gene calls are TRBV6-5 and TRBJ1-5; D may be TRBD1 (5 bases). The germline V gene encodes CDR1 MNHEY and CDR2 SVGAGI. There are 15 residues in the CDR3.

This chain connects TRBV10-3 to TRBJ1-5; 9 bases are a match to TRBD1. J was trimmed by 2 bases and V by 6 bases; bases with no gene match: 5. Per germline, CDR1 ENHRY and CDR2 SYGVKD. There are 15 residues in the CDR3. Written as DNA, the CDR3 is TGTGCCATCAGCCCACAGGGGGCCGGCAATCAGCCCCAGCATTTT. This translates into CAISPQGAGNQPQHF.

Of note for this clonotype: One junction end disagrees with the germline gene, perhaps due to a read error. The chain recombines TRBV19 with TRBJ2-5, with 10 positions matching TRBD1. Germline CDR1 and CDR2: LNHDA and SQIVND (reference sequence). This CDR3 comprises 15 residues. The chain's CDR3 is CASRGTGERQEAQYF. The CDR3 DNA follows: TGTGCCAGTCGGGGGACAGGGGAGAGGCAAGAGGCCCAGTACTTC.